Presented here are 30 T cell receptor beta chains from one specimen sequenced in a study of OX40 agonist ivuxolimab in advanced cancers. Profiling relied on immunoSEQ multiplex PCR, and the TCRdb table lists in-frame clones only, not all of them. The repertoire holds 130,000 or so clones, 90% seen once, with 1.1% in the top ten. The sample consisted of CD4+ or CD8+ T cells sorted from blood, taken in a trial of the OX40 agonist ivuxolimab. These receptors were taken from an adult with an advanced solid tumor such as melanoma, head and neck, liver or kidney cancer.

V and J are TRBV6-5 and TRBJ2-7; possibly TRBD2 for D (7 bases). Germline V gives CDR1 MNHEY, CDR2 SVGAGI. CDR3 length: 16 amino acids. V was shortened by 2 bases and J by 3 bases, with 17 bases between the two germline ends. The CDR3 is CASSYSRGGKVYEQYF. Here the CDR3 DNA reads TGTGCCAGCAGTTACAGTAGGGGGGGTAAAGTCTACGAGCAGTACTTC.

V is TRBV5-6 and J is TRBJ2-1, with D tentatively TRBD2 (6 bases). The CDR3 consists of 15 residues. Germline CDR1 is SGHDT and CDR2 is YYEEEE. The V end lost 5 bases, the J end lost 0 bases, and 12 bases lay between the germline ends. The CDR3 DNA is TGTGCCAGCAGTCCTAGCGTTAGCTCCTACAATGAGCAGTTCTTC. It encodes CASSPSVSSYNEQFF.

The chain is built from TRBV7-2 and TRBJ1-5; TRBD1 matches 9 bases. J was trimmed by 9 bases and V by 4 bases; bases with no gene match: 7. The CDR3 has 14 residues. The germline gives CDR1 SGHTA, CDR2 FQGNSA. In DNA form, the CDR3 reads TGTGCCAGCAGCTCGGGACAGGGAAGTTGGCCCCAGCATTTT. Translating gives CASSSGQGSWPQHF.

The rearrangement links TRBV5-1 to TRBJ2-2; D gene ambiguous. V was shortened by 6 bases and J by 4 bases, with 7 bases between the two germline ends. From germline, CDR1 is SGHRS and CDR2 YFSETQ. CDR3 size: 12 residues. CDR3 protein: CASKVFTGELFF. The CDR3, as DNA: TGCGCCAGCAAAGTGTTCACCGGGGAGCTGTTTTTT.

CDR3 nucleotides: TGCGCCAGCAGCTTGGGGGTCAGCGCAACTAATGAAAAACTGTTTTTT. Its translation is CASSLGVSATNEKLFF. The chain carries TRBV5-1 and TRBJ1-4; D unresolved. Germline loops: CDR1 SGHRS, CDR2 YFSETQ. The CDR3 sequence is 16 residues long. V was shortened by 0 bases and J by 0 bases, with 9 bases between the two germline ends.

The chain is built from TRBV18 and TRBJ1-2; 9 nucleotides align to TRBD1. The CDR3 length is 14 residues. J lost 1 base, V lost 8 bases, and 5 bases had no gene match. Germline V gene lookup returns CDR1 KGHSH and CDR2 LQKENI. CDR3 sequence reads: CASTRDRDNYGYTF. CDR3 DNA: TGTGCCAGCACAAGGGACAGGGATAACTATGGCTACACCTTC.

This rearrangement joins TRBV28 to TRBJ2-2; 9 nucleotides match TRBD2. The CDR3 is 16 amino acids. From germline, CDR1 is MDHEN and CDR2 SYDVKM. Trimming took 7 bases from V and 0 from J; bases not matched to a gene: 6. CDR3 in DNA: TGTGCCAGCAAGCGTAGCGGGAGTACGAACACCGGGGAGCTGTTTTTT. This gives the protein CASKRSGSTNTGELFF.

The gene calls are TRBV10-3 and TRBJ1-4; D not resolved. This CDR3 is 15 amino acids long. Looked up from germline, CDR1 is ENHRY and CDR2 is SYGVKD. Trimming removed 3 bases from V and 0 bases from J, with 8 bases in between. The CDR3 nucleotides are TGTGCCATCAGTGAACGTGAAGCAACTAATGAAAAACTGTTTTTT. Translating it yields CAISEREATNEKLFF.

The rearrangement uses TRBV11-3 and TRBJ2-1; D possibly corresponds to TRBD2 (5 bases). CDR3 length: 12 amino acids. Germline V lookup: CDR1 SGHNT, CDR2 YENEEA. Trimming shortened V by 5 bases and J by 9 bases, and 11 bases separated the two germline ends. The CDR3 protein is CASSPRGVEQFF. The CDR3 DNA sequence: TGTGCCAGCAGCCCCCGGGGAGTTGAGCAGTTCTTC.

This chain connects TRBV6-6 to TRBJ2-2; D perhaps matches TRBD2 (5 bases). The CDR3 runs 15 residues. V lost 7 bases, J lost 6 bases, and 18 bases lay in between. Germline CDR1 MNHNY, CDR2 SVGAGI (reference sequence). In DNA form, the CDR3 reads TGTGCCAGCAATCCGAGGGAAGATGACGCCGGGGAGCTGTTTTTT. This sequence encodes CASNPREDDAGELFF.

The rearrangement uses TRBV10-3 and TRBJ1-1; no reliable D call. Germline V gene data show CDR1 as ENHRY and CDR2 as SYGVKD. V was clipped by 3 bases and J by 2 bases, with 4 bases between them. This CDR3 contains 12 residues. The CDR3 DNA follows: TGTGCCATCAGTGACAGAAACACTGAAGCTTTCTTT. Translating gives CAISDRNTEAFF.

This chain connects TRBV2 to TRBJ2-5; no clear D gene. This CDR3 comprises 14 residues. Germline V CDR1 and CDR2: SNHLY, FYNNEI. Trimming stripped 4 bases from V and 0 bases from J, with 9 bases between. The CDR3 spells CASSAQPDQETQYF. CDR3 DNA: TGTGCCAGCAGTGCCCAGCCAGACCAAGAGACCCAGTACTTC.

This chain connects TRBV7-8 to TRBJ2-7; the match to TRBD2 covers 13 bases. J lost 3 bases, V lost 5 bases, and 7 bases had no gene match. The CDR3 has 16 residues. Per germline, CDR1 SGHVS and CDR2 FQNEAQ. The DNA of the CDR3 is TGTGCCAGCAGCCCGCAACTAGCGGGAGGGCTCTACGAGCAGTACTTC. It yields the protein CASSPQLAGGLYEQYF.

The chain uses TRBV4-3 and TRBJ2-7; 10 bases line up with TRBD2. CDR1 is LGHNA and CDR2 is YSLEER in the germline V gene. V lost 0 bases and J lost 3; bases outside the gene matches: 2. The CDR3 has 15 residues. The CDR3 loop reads CASSQDASGSYEQYF. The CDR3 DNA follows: TGCGCCAGCAGCCAAGATGCTAGCGGGAGCTACGAGCAGTACTTC.

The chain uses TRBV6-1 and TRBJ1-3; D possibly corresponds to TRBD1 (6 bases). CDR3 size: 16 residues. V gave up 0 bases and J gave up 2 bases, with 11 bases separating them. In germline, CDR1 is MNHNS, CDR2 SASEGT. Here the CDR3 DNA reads TGTGCCAGCAGTGAAGCGTTGGCAGGGGCTGGAAACACCATATATTTT. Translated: CASSEALAGAGNTIYF.

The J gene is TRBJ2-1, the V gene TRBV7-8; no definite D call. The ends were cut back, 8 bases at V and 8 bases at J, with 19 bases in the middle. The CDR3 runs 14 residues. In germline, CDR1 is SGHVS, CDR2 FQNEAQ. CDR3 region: CASGRLIAGDEQFF. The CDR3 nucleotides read TGTGCCAGCGGCAGGTTGATAGCAGGCGATGAGCAGTTCTTC. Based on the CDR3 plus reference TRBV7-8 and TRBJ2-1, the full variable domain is GAGVSQSPRYKVAKRGQDVALRCDPISGHVSLFWYQQALGQGPEFLTYFQNEAQLDKSGLPSDRFFAERPEGSVSTLKIQRTQQEDSAVYLCASGRLIAGDEQFFGPGTRLTVL.

The CDR3 DNA is TGTGCCACCAGCAGTTTCGCAGCCCTTAATGAAAAACTGTTTTTT. This gives the protein CATSSFAALNEKLFF. The chain links TRBV15 to TRBJ1-4; no clear D. V lost 3 bases, J lost 4 bases, and 12 bases lay in between. Looked up from germline, CDR1 is LNHNV and CDR2 is YYDKDF (reference sequence). The CDR3 has 15 amino acids.

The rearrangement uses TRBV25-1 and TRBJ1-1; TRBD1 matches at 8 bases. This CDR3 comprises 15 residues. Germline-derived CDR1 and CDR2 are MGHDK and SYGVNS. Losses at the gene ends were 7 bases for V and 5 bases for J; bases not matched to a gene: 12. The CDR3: CASTHTGQGETEAFF. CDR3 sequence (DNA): TGTGCCAGCACGCACACCGGACAGGGCGAAACTGAAGCTTTCTTT.

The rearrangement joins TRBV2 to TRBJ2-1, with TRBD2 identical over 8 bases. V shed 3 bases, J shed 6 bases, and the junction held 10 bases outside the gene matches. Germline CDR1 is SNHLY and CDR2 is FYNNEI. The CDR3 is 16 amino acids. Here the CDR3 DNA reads TGTGCCAGCAGTGATCCTTTTAGCGGGAATTTCAATGAGCAGTTCTTC. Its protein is CASSDPFSGNFNEQFF. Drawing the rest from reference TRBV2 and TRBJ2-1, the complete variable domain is EPEVTQTPSHQVTQMGQEVILRCVPISNHLYFYWYRQILGQKVEFLVSFYNNEISEKSEIFDDQFSVERPDGSNFTLKIRSTKLEDSAMYFCASSDPFSGNFNEQFFGPGTRLTVL.

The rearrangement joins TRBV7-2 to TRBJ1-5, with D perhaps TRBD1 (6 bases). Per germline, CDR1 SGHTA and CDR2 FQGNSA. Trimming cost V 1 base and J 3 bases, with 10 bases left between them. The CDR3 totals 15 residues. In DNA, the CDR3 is TGTGCCAGCAGCTTAGACAGGGTCCCCAATCAGCCCCAGCATTTT. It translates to CASSLDRVPNQPQHF.

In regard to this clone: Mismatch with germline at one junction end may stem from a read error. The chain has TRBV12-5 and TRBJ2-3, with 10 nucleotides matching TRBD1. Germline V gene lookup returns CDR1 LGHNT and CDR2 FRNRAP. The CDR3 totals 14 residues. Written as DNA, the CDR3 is TGCGCCAGCGGGACAGGGGCCCGCACAGATACGCAGTATTTT. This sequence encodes CASGTGARTDTQYF.

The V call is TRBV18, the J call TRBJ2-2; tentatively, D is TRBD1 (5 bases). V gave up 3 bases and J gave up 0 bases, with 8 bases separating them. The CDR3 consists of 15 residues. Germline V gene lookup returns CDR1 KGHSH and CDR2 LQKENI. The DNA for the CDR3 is TGTGCCAGCTCACCGCAGGGTGCGAACACCGGGGAGCTGTTTTTT. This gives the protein CASSPQGANTGELFF.

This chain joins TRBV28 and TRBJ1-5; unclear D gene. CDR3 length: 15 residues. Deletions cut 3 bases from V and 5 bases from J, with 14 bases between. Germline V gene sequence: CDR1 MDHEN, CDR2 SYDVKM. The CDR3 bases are TGTGCCAGCAGTTTTGGTCCAGCCGGGGATCAGCCCCAGCATTTT. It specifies CASSFGPAGDQPQHF.

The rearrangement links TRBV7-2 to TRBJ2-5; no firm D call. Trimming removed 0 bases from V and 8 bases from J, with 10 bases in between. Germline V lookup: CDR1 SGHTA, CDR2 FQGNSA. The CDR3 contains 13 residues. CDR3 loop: CASSLAREHTQYF. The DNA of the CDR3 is TGTGCCAGCAGCTTAGCCCGAGAGCACACCCAGTACTTC.

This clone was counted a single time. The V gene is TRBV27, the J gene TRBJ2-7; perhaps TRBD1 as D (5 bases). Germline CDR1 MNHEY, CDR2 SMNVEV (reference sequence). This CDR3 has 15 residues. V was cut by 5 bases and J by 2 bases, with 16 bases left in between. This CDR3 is CASSAMTVPTYEQYF. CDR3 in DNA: TGTGCCAGCAGTGCCATGACAGTCCCTACCTACGAGCAGTACTTC.

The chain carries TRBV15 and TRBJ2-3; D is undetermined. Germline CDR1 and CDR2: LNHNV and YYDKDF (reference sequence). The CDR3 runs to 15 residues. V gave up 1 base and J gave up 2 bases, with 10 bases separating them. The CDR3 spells CATSRGSSLTDTQYF. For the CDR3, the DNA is TGTGCCACCAGCAGAGGAAGCAGTCTCACAGATACGCAGTATTTT. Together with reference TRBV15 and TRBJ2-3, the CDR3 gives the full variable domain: DAMVIQNPRYQVTQFGKPVTLSCSQTLNHNVMYWYQQKSSQAPKLLFHYYDKDFNNEADTPDNFQSRRPNTSFCFLDIRSPGLGDTAMYLCATSRGSSLTDTQYFGPGTRLTVL.

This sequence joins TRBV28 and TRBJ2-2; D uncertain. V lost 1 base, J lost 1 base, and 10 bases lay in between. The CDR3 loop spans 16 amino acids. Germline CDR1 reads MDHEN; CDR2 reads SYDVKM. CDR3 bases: TGTGCCAGCAGTTTATTACGCGGAAAGAACACCGGGGAGCTGTTTTTT. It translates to CASSLLRGKNTGELFF.

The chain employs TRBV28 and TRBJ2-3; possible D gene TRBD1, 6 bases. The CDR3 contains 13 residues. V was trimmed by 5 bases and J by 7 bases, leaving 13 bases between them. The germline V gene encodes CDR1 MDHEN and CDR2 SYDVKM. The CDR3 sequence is CASSKYRANTQYF. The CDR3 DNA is TGTGCCAGCAGTAAATACAGGGCCAATACGCAGTATTTT.

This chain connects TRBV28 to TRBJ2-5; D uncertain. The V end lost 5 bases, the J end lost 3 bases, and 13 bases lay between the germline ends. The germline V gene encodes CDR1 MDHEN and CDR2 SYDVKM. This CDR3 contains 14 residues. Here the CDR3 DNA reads TGTGCCAGCAGTCCCGACTTCCCCAAAGAGACCCAGTACTTC. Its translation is CASSPDFPKETQYF.

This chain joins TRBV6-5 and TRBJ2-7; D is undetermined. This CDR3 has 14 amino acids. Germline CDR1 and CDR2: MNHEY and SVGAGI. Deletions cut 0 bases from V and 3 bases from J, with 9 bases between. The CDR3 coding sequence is TGTGCCAGCAGTTACTCGCGGAAAGGCTACGAGCAGTACTTC. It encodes CASSYSRKGYEQYF.